This note documents a single T cell receptor (beta chain) sequence. Some clones are missing from TCRdb's copy, which holds only in-frame ones; the method was immunoSEQ multiplex PCR. The table has hundreds of thousands of clones, roughly 96% seen once. There are 15 residues in the CDR3. Germline values: CDR1 MDHEN, CDR2 SYDVKM. The V gene lost 2 bases and the J gene lost 1 base, with 9 bases spanning the gap. The data belong to a study of shared clonotypes between healthy human individuals. Across the study: Per donor, CD8 memory used one plate, CD8 naive used two, CD4 memory used three and CD4 naive used three.

As defined, naive CD8 cells were CD45RO-negative and positively selected for CCR7, with terminally differentiated effector memory CD45RA+ cells excluded. This sequence was found in a woman aged 25 to 45 in good health. This chain uses TRBV28 with TRBJ1-5; D not resolved. Sequencing was done on a sample of naive CD8+ T cells sorted from blood. The CDR3 DNA sequence: TGTGCCAGCAGTTTAGGGGTAACGAGCAATCAGCCCCAGCATTTT. This translates into CASSLGVTSNQPQHF.